This paragraph reports one T cell receptor (beta chain). Under the authors' procedure: Amplification with reference gene primers provided the estimates of nucleated cell counts. Sequencing used immunoSEQ multiplex PCR; TCRdb keeps in-frame clones, though not all of them. That table gives V, J and clone size, and the DNA gave D and trimming. Among fewer than 250,000 clones listed, about four fifths were seen once. These data originate in a study of blood T cell repertoires in COVID-19. Study-wide background: Samples taken during acute and convalescent COVID-19 were collected in the United States, Italy and Spain. Nucleic acid was either cDNA or gDNA, and it came from T cells, B-cell-depleted T cells, or PBMCs.

V lost 2 bases and J lost 6, with 6 bases in between. Germline CDR1 MNHNY, CDR2 SVGAGI (reference sequence). The CDR3 totals 12 residues. This sequence was found in a woman in her 50s with active or convalescent COVID-19. The sequencing input was peripheral blood. The chain carries TRBV6-6 and TRBJ2-3; D unresolved. In nucleotides, the CDR3 is TGTGCCAGCAGTTACCCTCTCGATACGCAGTATTTT. Translation: CASSYPLDTQYF.